A single sample gave rise to the 25 T cell receptor beta chains below, sequenced in a study of cytomegalovirus exposure and HLA in healthy donors. Sequenced by immunoSEQ multiplex PCR; TCRdb stores in-frame clones only, minus some. The table has under 150,000 clones, approximately 86% seen once. Sequencing input: PBMCs. These receptors originate from a man in his late teens or twenties in good health and CMV-seropositive.

The rearrangement links TRBV9 to TRBJ2-5; no firm D call. V was trimmed by 3 bases and J by 5 bases, leaving 5 bases between them. The CDR3 is 11 residues long. Looked up from germline, CDR1 is SGDLS and CDR2 is YYNGEE. The DNA of the CDR3 is TGTGCCAGCAGCGCCGGGGAGACCCAGTACTTC. Residues: CASSAGETQYF. The variable domain in full, completed from reference TRBV9 and TRBJ2-5, reads DSGVTQTPKHLITATGQRVTLRCSPRSGDLSVYWYQQSLDQGLQFLIQYYNGEERAKGNILERFSAQQFPDLHSELNLSSLELGDSALYFCASSAGETQYFGPGTRLLVL.

This rearrangement joins TRBV6-1 to TRBJ2-7; TRBD1 matches 9 bases. J lost 4 bases, V lost 5 bases, and 6 bases had no gene match. From germline, CDR1 is MNHNS and CDR2 SASEGT. The CDR3 consists of 14 residues. The chain's CDR3 is CASSKDRGRYEQYF. CDR3 nucleotide sequence: TGTGCCAGCAGTAAAGACAGGGGGAGGTACGAGCAGTACTTC.

The V call is TRBV6-1, the J call TRBJ2-7; 15 nucleotides match TRBD2. This CDR3 contains 15 residues. Germline CDR1 reads MNHNS; CDR2 reads SASEGT. Germline trimming cut 8 bases from V and 3 bases from J; bases unmatched to any gene: 5. The CDR3 reads CASSGLAGGVYEQYF. The CDR3 DNA reads as TGTGCCAGCTCAGGACTAGCGGGAGGGGTCTACGAGCAGTACTTC.

The gene calls are TRBV5-1 and TRBJ2-3; 14 bases are shared with TRBD2. This CDR3 region has 17 residues. CDR1 is SGHRS, CDR2 YFSETQ, per germline. V gave up 6 bases and J gave up 5 bases; unmatched junction bases: 11. CDR3 sequence: CASKKPGLAGVIDTQYF. DNA for the CDR3: TGCGCCAGCAAAAAACCGGGACTAGCGGGAGTTATAGATACGCAGTATTTT.

The chain recombines TRBV2 with TRBJ1-5; D is ambiguous. Germline values: CDR1 SNHLY, CDR2 FYNNEI. With 1 base removed from V and 4 bases from J, the gap between germline ends came to 8 bases. The CDR3 runs 14 residues. For the CDR3, the DNA is TGTGCCAGCAGTGAAGAGCCTCCGAATCAGCCCCAGCATTTT. It codes for CASSEEPPNQPQHF.

The chain couples TRBV11-2 to TRBJ2-5; no definite D call. This CDR3 comprises 14 residues. CDR1 is SGHAT, CDR2 FQNNGV, per germline. The V end lost 5 bases, the J end lost 7 bases, and 17 bases lay between the germline ends. Written as DNA, the CDR3 is TGTGCCAGCAGCAAAATCCACCAGATTGGGACCCAGTACTTC. Amino acid sequence: CASSKIHQIGTQYF.

The chain is built from TRBV5-1 and TRBJ2-1, with D tentatively TRBD2 (6 bases). This CDR3 contains 17 residues. V was shortened by 1 base and J by 1 base, with 15 bases between the two germline ends. Germline assignment: CDR1 SGHRS and CDR2 YFSETQ. The CDR3 DNA reads as TGCGCCAGCAGCTTGTGGGCGGGAAGGGCTTCCTACAATGAGCAGTTCTTC. Its protein product is CASSLWAGRASYNEQFF.

The J gene is TRBJ2-7, the V gene TRBV2; 10 nucleotides match TRBD1. There are 18 residues in the CDR3. Trimming took 4 bases from V and 2 from J; bases not matched to a gene: 14. Germline CDR1 reads SNHLY; CDR2 reads FYNNEI. Written as DNA, the CDR3 is TGTGCCAGCAGTGGCCGGGACAGGGGTCGCACCGGGGCCTACGAGCAGTACTTC. It is translated as CASSGRDRGRTGAYEQYF. Full variable domain (remainder filled in from reference TRBV2 and TRBJ2-7): EPEVTQTPSHQVTQMGQEVILRCVPISNHLYFYWYRQILGQKVEFLVSFYNNEISEKSEIFDDQFSVERPDGSNFTLKIRSTKLEDSAMYFCASSGRDRGRTGAYEQYFGPGTRLTVT.

The rearrangement joins TRBV14 to TRBJ1-3, with D unresolved. Germline V gene data show CDR1 as SGHDN and CDR2 as FVKESK. The ends were cut back, 2 bases at V and 1 base at J, with 3 bases in the middle. The CDR3 is 13 amino acids. The CDR3 nucleotides are TGTGCCAGCAGCCAAACTTCTGGAAACACCATATATTTT. Translated, it gives CASSQTSGNTIYF. Based on the CDR3 plus reference TRBV14 and TRBJ1-3, the full variable domain is EAGVTQFPSHSVIEKGQTVTLRCDPISGHDNLYWYRRVMGKEIKFLLHFVKESKQDESGMPNNRFLAERTGGTYSTLKVQPAELEDSGVYFCASSQTSGNTIYFGEGSWLTVV.

The chain carries TRBV6-5 and TRBJ1-6; TRBD1 matches 8 bases. Germline loops: CDR1 MNHEY, CDR2 SVGAGI. V gave up 2 bases and J gave up 11 bases; unmatched junction bases: 11. The CDR3 contains 16 residues. This CDR3 is CASSYRPGGQSAPLHF. For the CDR3, the DNA is TGTGCCAGCAGTTACAGGCCAGGGGGCCAAAGTGCACCCCTCCACTTT.

CDR3 loop: CASHFGLAGDHNEQFF. The DNA for the CDR3 is TGTGCCAGCCATTTTGGACTAGCGGGGGATCACAATGAGCAGTTCTTC. The chain uses TRBV2 and TRBJ2-1; 13 nucleotides match TRBD2. CDR1 and CDR2 from the germline V gene are SNHLY and FYNNEI. There are 16 residues in the CDR3. J was trimmed by 5 bases and V by 8 bases; bases with no gene match: 9.

J is TRBJ2-5 and V is TRBV6-1, with unresolved D. The germline gives CDR1 MNHNS, CDR2 SASEGT. CDR3 length: 13 residues. Trimming left V 1 base short and J 5 bases short, with 8 bases between. The CDR3 DNA is TGTGCCAGCAGTGAAGTGCTTCGGGAGACCCAGTACTTC. Residues: CASSEVLRETQYF.

The chain carries TRBV5-4 and TRBJ2-2; 9 bases agree with TRBD2. With 5 bases clipped from V and 4 bases from J, the junction kept 6 bases outside the gene matches. There are 15 residues in the CDR3. The germline V gene has CDR1 SGHNT and CDR2 YYREEE (reference sequence). In DNA form, the CDR3 reads TGTGCCAGCAGTCTAGCGGGGACCCGCACCGGGGAGCTGTTTTTT. It specifies CASSLAGTRTGELFF.

The V call is TRBV2, the J call TRBJ1-1; 12 nucleotides line up with TRBD1. The germline CDR1 and CDR2 sequences are SNHLY and FYNNEI. The CDR3 is 17 amino acids. The V segment lost 5 bases and the J segment 1 base; nucleotides outside the gene matches: 8. CDR3 loop: CASSPGQGARGNTEAFF. The CDR3, as DNA: TGTGCCAGCAGTCCGGGACAGGGGGCGCGTGGGAACACTGAAGCTTTCTTT. Full variable domain (rest looked up from reference TRBV2 and TRBJ1-1): EPEVTQTPSHQVTQMGQEVILRCVPISNHLYFYWYRQILGQKVEFLVSFYNNEISEKSEIFDDQFSVERPDGSNFTLKIRSTKLEDSAMYFCASSPGQGARGNTEAFFGQGTRLTVV.

This sequence joins TRBV6-5 and TRBJ2-3; tentatively, D is TRBD2 (5 bases). The V end lost 4 bases, the J end lost 1 base, and 9 bases lay between the germline ends. This CDR3 region has 14 residues. CDR1 MNHEY and CDR2 SVGAGI come from the germline V gene. The CDR3 coding sequence is TGTGCCAGCAGTTCGGGATTTGGCACAGATACGCAGTATTTT. Translation: CASSSGFGTDTQYF.

V is TRBV18 and J is TRBJ1-5; D possibly corresponds to TRBD1 (6 bases). V lost 6 bases to trimming and J lost 0 bases, with 12 bases between them. This CDR3 contains 15 residues. Germline values: CDR1 KGHSH, CDR2 LQKENI. CDR3 residues: CASSSDSYSNQPQHF. CDR3 bases: TGTGCCAGCTCCTCGGACAGCTATAGCAATCAGCCCCAGCATTTT.

This sequence joins TRBV5-8 and TRBJ2-3, with 14 bases aligning to TRBD2. Germline CDR1 SGHTS, CDR2 YDEGEE. The junction had 2 bases not matched to a gene; V was cut back by 2 bases and J by 6 bases. CDR3 length: 15 residues. The CDR3 DNA is TGTGCCAGCAGCTTTTGGACTAGCGGGAGGGATACGCAGTATTTT. Its translation is CASSFWTSGRDTQYF.

This clone was observed a few times. V is TRBV6-1 and J is TRBJ1-1; tentatively, D is TRBD1 (5 bases). CDR3 size: 16 residues. Trimming pared 3 bases from V and 0 bases from J, leaving 14 bases between. From germline, CDR1 is MNHNS and CDR2 SASEGT. CDR3 in amino acids: CASSDLKTDLNTEAFF. In DNA form, the CDR3 reads TGTGCCAGCAGTGACCTAAAGACAGACCTGAACACTGAAGCTTTCTTT.

This chain connects TRBV5-1 to TRBJ1-3, with D unclear. The CDR3 runs to 15 residues. Trimming cost V 0 bases and J 0 bases, with 7 bases left between them. Germline CDR1 is SGHRS and CDR2 is YFSETQ. The CDR3 spells CASSLGPSSGNTIYF. As DNA, the CDR3 is TGCGCCAGCAGCTTGGGACCTAGCTCTGGAAACACCATATATTTT. The full variable domain, its missing parts supplied by reference TRBV5-1 and TRBJ1-3, is KAGVTQTPRYLIKTRGQQVTLSCSPISGHRSVSWYQQTPGQGLQFLFEYFSETQRNKGNFPGRFSGRQFSNSRSEMNVSTLELGDSALYLCASSLGPSSGNTIYFGEGSWLTVV.

The chain employs TRBV5-1 and TRBJ2-7; 8 positions match TRBD1. The length of the CDR3 is 15 residues. Germline CDR1 is SGHRS and CDR2 is YFSETQ. The trim removed 2 bases at V and 1 base at J, leaving 5 bases unmatched. CDR3 nucleotides: TGCGCCAGCAGCTTATCACAGGGGGGATCCTACGAGCAGTACTTC. It specifies CASSLSQGGSYEQYF. The complete variable domain, with remaining parts taken from reference TRBV5-1 and TRBJ2-7, reads KAGVTQTPRYLIKTRGQQVTLSCSPISGHRSVSWYQQTPGQGLQFLFEYFSETQRNKGNFPGRFSGRQFSNSRSEMNVSTLELGDSALYLCASSLSQGGSYEQYFGPGTRLTVT.

V usage is TRBV7-9 and J usage is TRBJ2-1; the D gene is possibly TRBD1 (5 bases). The V end was cut by 5 bases, the J end by 0 bases, with 11 bases between. This CDR3 has 15 amino acids. Germline loops: CDR1 SEHNR, CDR2 FQNEAQ (reference sequence). The CDR3 spells CASSPRGSSYNEQFF. CDR3 in DNA: TGTGCCAGCAGCCCTAGGGGCAGCTCCTACAATGAGCAGTTCTTC.

Here the CDR3 reads CASSRSGYDTQYF. CDR3 coding DNA: TGTGCCAGCAGCCGTTCAGGGTACGATACGCAGTATTTT. V usage is TRBV6-5 and J usage is TRBJ2-3; maybe TRBD1 (5 bases). Trimming took off 6 bases at V and 6 bases at J, with 13 bases between the two ends. Germline CDR1 reads MNHEY; CDR2 reads SVGAGI. This CDR3 comprises 13 residues.

CDR3 nucleotides: TGCGCCAGCAGCTCCGGGACTACGAACACCGGGGAGCTGTTTTTT. Its protein product is CASSSGTTNTGELFF. The chain links TRBV5-1 to TRBJ2-2; 7 positions match TRBD2. This CDR3 contains 15 residues. Germline V gene sequence: CDR1 SGHRS, CDR2 YFSETQ. The V segment lost 3 bases and the J segment 0 bases; nucleotides outside the gene matches: 2.

This sequence joins TRBV12-5 and TRBJ1-1; D is unresolved. Trimming took off 3 bases at V and 5 bases at J, with 28 bases between the two ends. Germline assignment: CDR1 LGHNT and CDR2 FRNRAP. The CDR3 covers 19 residues. The CDR3 is CASGFPLFGDAGLNTEAFF. CDR3 in DNA: TGTGCTAGTGGTTTTCCTCTGTTCGGGGATGCGGGGTTAAATACTGAAGCTTTCTTT.

The V and J genes are TRBV28 and TRBJ2-5; 7 bases are a match to TRBD1. This CDR3 spans 14 amino acids. Losses at the gene ends were 5 bases for V and 5 bases for J; bases not matched to a gene: 8. Germline V CDR1 and CDR2: MDHEN, SYDVKM. CDR3 in DNA: TGTGCCAGCAGTCTGACAGGGTTCAGCGAGACCCAGTACTTC. This gives the protein CASSLTGFSETQYF.